A single sample is the source of the 21 T cell receptor beta chains below, sequenced in a study of regulatory T cells in long-lasting Graves disease. Sample time point: persistent/refractory GD, antithyroid drugs over 5 years with positive TRAb. The TCR library was prepared using RNA isolated from PBMCs. Arm-PCR with iRepertoire HTBI primers amplified the CDR3 regions for these TCR beta libraries. MiXCR, applied by TCRdb to the multiplex PCR reads, yields one record per CDR3 protein. The sample lists a few hundred thousand distinct CDR3 sequences; 20% to 25% were seen once. The source was peripheral blood mononuclear cells (PBMCs), collected when the disease was refractory, from a patient treated with antithyroid drugs. The receptors shown here come from a female donor with Graves disease.

V usage is TRBV7-2 and J usage is TRBJ2-5; D call uncertain. V lost 0 bases and J 10 bases, leaving 12 bases between the germline ends. The CDR3 covers 13 residues. CDR1 SGHTA and CDR2 FQGNSA come from the germline V gene. Here the CDR3 reads CASSLAASRDQYF. CDR3 DNA: TGTGCCAGCAGCTTAGCCGCCTCAAGGGACCAGTACTTC.

This clonotype was seen many times. The chain carries TRBV20-1 and TRBJ2-7; 12 bases line up with TRBD2. CDR1 DFQATT and CDR2 SNEGSKA come from the germline V gene (reference sequence). The CDR3 is 18 residues long. Unmatched junction bases numbered 9, after V lost 0 bases and J lost 0 bases. DNA of the CDR3: TGCAGTGCTAGAGATCTCCCCAGGACTAGCGGGGACTCCTACGAGCAGTACTTC. Amino acid sequence: CSARDLPRTSGDSYEQYF.

Ten or more counts support this clonotype. The chain is built from TRBV7-9 and TRBJ2-7; D is possibly TRBD1 or TRBD2 (5 bases each). Trimming took off 5 bases at V and 5 bases at J, with 19 bases between the two ends. The CDR3 sequence is 15 residues long. Germline CDR1 SEHNR, CDR2 FQNEAQ (reference sequence). The CDR3 spells CASSQYGTFYNEQYF. The CDR3 coding sequence is TGTGCCAGCAGCCAATACGGGACCTTTTATAACGAGCAGTACTTC.

J is TRBJ2-5 and V is TRBV15; D is unclear. The CDR3 spans 13 residues. Trimming removed 3 bases at V and 3 bases at J, with 8 bases between. Germline V gene sequence: CDR1 LNHNV, CDR2 YYDKDF (reference sequence). The CDR3 sequence: CATSSGGKETQYF. The CDR3 DNA reads TGTGCCACCAGCAGTGGCGGAAAAGAGACCCAGTACTTC.

As to this clonotype: This may arise from a read error, as a much more abundant clone is one base away. J is TRBJ2-4 and V is TRBV15; D unclear. CDR1 and CDR2 (germline): LNHNV, YYDKDF (reference sequence). The CDR3 consists of 19 residues. CDR3 DNA sequence: TGTGCCACCCGCAGAGATCGTTTGAGTGAGGCCCAGTCCAAAAACATTCAGTACTTC. Residues: CATRRDRLSEAQSKNIQYF.

The rearrangement uses TRBV20-1 and TRBJ2-7; D is possibly TRBD1 (6 bases). Germline CDR1 is DFQATT and CDR2 is SNEGSKA (reference sequence). The CDR3 has 14 amino acids. V was shortened by 3 bases and J by 4 bases, with 16 bases between the two germline ends. The DNA for the CDR3 is TGCAGTGCTAGGGAGGCAGGGGTTGGGTACGAGCAGTACTTC. This sequence encodes CSAREAGVGYEQYF.

The chain joins TRBV6-2 or TRBV6-3 to TRBJ2-7; D remains ambiguous. This CDR3 has 14 amino acids. Trimming left V 1 base short and J 0 bases short, with 7 bases between. Germline loops: CDR1 MNHEY, CDR2 SVGEGT. CDR3 in amino acids: CASSYFLFSYEQYF. The CDR3 DNA follows: TGTGCCAGCAGTTACTTTCTGTTCTCCTACGAGCAGTACTTC.

Only a few counts were recorded for this clonotype. The chain couples TRBV5-4 to TRBJ2-5, with D perhaps being TRBD1 or TRBD2 (7 bases each). The V end lost 0 bases, the J end lost 5 bases, and 14 bases lay between the germline ends. The germline CDR1 and CDR2 sequences are SGHNT and YYREEE (reference sequence). This CDR3 region has 15 residues. CDR3 amino acids: CASSLAREDRETQYF. The CDR3 bases are TGTGCCAGCAGCTTGGCCCGGGAGGACAGGGAGACCCAGTACTTC.

The table lists this clonotype with many counts. This sequence joins TRBV28 and TRBJ1-5; maybe TRBD1 (6 bases). V was clipped by 6 bases and J by 7 bases, with 16 bases between them. The CDR3 is 14 residues long. Germline values: CDR1 MDHEN, CDR2 SYDVKM. DNA for the CDR3: TGTGCCAGCAGCCTAGGACAGTACTGGCAGCCCCAGCATTTT. Translated, it gives CASSLGQYWQPQHF.

To note about this clonotype: This may stem from a read error, because a much larger clone lies one nucleotide away. The chain recombines TRBV6-9 with TRBJ2-7, with D uncertain. CDR3 length equals 11 residues. The germline V gene has CDR1 MNHGY and CDR2 SVAAGI. The CDR3 sequence: CAGSSVAEQYF. The CDR3 DNA is TGTGCCGGCAGTTCGGTAGCCGAGCAGTACTTC.

In its sample, this clonotype was seen a few times. The chain has TRBV6-5 and TRBJ2-7, with D possibly being TRBD2 (5 bases). In germline, CDR1 is MNHEY, CDR2 SVGAGI. V was pared by 1 base and J by 7 bases, with 11 bases between. This CDR3 spans 13 amino acids. DNA for the CDR3: TGTGCCAGCAGTTACTTCGCTACGGGGGAGCAGTACTTC. Protein product: CASSYFATGEQYF.

The rearrangement joins TRBV30 to TRBJ2-3; TRBD1 matches 9 bases. Germline lookup yields CDR1 GTSNPN and CDR2 SVGIG (reference sequence). Trimming took 2 bases from V and 3 from J; bases not matched to a gene: 3. The CDR3 totals 14 residues. CDR3 loop: CAWSLGTGTDTQYF. The CDR3 DNA follows: TGTGCCTGGAGTCTTGGGACAGGGACAGATACGCAGTATTTT.

V is TRBV14 and J is TRBJ2-1; D is perhaps TRBD1 (7 bases). Germline loops: CDR1 SGHDN, CDR2 FVKESK. This CDR3 spans 16 amino acids. V lost 3 bases to trimming and J lost 4 bases, with 16 bases between them. The CDR3 sequence: CASSHAGGRSYNEQFF. The CDR3 DNA sequence: TGTGCCAGCAGCCATGCAGGGGGGAGGTCATACAATGAGCAGTTCTTC. The full variable domain, with the rest looked up from reference TRBV14 and TRBJ2-1, is EAGVTQFPSHSVIEKGQTVTLRCDPISGHDNLYWYRRVMGKEIKFLLHFVKESKQDESGMPNNRFLAERTGGTYSTLKVQPAELEDSGVYFCASSHAGGRSYNEQFFGPGTRLTVL.

This clonotype was counted many times. The CDR3 sequence: CASSLVEGFYGYTF. The CDR3 region has the DNA TGTGCCAGCAGCTTAGTGGAGGGGTTCTATGGCTACACCTTC. J is TRBJ1-2 and V is TRBV7-2, with a possible D match to TRBD1 (5 bases). The germline V gene has CDR1 SGHTA and CDR2 FQGNSA. V lost 1 base and J 4 bases, leaving 10 bases between the germline ends. This CDR3 spans 14 amino acids.

The chain is built from TRBV20-1 and TRBJ2-7; 7 nucleotides line up with TRBD2. CDR1 and CDR2 (germline): DFQATT, SNEGSKA (reference sequence). Unmatched junction bases numbered 7, after V lost 5 bases and J lost 0 bases. There are 14 residues in the CDR3. CDR3: CSALSGILSYEQYF. Here the CDR3 DNA reads TGCAGTGCTCTCAGCGGGATCCTCTCCTACGAGCAGTACTTC.

This sequence joins TRBV6-9 and TRBJ2-3; 9 bases fit TRBD2. CDR1 and CDR2 from the germline V gene are MNHGY and SVAAGI. This CDR3 spans 18 amino acids. V was clipped by 3 bases and J by 6 bases; unmatched bases: 16. The chain's CDR3 is CASSYLTRLAGLEDTQYF. CDR3 nucleotides: TGTGCCAGCAGTTACTTGACTCGGCTAGCGGGATTAGAGGATACGCAGTATTTT.

This clonotype was seen many times. V gene TRBV2 combines with J gene TRBJ2-2; D might be TRBD2 (5 bases). There are 15 residues in the CDR3. Trimming removed 6 bases at V and 0 bases at J, with 11 bases between. From germline, CDR1 is SNHLY and CDR2 FYNNEI. This CDR3 is CASRLGSSNTGELFF. The CDR3 coding sequence is TGTGCCAGCAGGTTGGGGAGTTCGAACACCGGGGAGCTGTTTTTT.

The chain recombines TRBV4-2 with TRBJ1-2, with TRBD1 identical over 8 bases. V lost 0 bases and J lost 8; bases outside the gene matches: 11. Germline V gene data show CDR1 as LGHNA and CDR2 as YNFKEQ. The CDR3 spans 16 residues. CDR3 region: CASSQDVAGGPQGYTF. The CDR3 DNA reads as TGTGCCAGCAGCCAAGATGTGGCAGGGGGCCCTCAAGGCTACACCTTC.

The gene calls are TRBV28 and TRBJ2-3, with D unclear. CDR1 is MDHEN and CDR2 is SYDVKM in the germline V gene. V dropped 8 bases and J dropped 4 bases, with 13 bases sitting between them. CDR3 size: 13 residues. CDR3 sequence: CASPETPADTQYF. The CDR3 DNA reads as TGTGCCAGCCCCGAGACTCCCGCAGATACGCAGTATTTT.

The chain recombines TRBV28 with TRBJ2-1; no definite D call. Germline V lookup: CDR1 MDHEN, CDR2 SYDVKM. Trimming pared 6 bases from V and 8 bases from J, leaving 17 bases between. This CDR3 has 14 amino acids. The chain's CDR3 is CASSLSPGADEQFF. The CDR3 bases are TGTGCCAGCAGCCTTAGTCCGGGCGCCGATGAGCAGTTCTTC.

The table lists this clonotype with a few counts. CDR3 protein: CASRQTRNTEAFF. CDR3 coding DNA: TGTGCCAGCAGACAGACTAGGAACACTGAAGCTTTCTTT. The rearrangement links TRBV6-1 to TRBJ1-1; the D is unclear. The germline gives CDR1 MNHNS, CDR2 SASEGT. This CDR3 region has 13 residues. The germline V and J ends were trimmed by 6 bases and 1 base, with 9 bases remaining between them.